This TCR beta chain was identified during a study of cytotoxic CD8 clonotypes in ibrutinib-treated CLL (dated by TCRdb to about 2021). Background for the entire study: The cohort was composed of 10 to 11 relapsed/refractory and fewer than 16 treatment-naive patients; IGHV unmutated status was identified in about 17 patients. Partial responses were observed in some 24 patients and complete responses in 2; after a median follow-up of roughly 62 months, remission was maintained in 15 or so patients and progression was observed in approximately twelve. The response samples were drawn at a median of roughly eleven months into treatment, with a range of about 6 to 40 months. On average, each sample had approximately 260,000 productive templates and around 100,000 productive rearrangements. Of the 80 to 95 participants in the trial, roughly 26 had longitudinal samples available. Cryopreserved peripheral blood mononuclear cells were obtained before treatment, at response, and at either sustained remission or disease progression. On the study overall, not on this receptor specifically: Clonality increased at ibrutinib response, stayed stable in sustained remission, and fell back toward baseline at progression. Public clonotypes were rare and either shrank or stayed stable during treatment, and the rise in clonality at ibrutinib response reflected expansion of private clonotypes. Baseline clonality exceeded that of age-matched healthy donors and correlated strongly with circulating CD8+ T-cell counts. Sampling times were not matched between sustained-remission and progressing patients, and lymph node repertoires were not studied.

For TCR beta library preparation, approximately 1.9 micrograms of genomic DNA was extracted from cryopreserved PBMCs. High-throughput TCR beta sequencing was performed on longitudinal blood samples from CLL patients receiving ibrutinib monotherapy. The patients were enrolled in a single-center, open-label phase 2 trial of ibrutinib monotherapy. Reading the germline V gene (reference sequence) gives CDR1 GTSNPN and CDR2 SVGIG. The CDR3 starts with the cysteine, ends with the phenylalanine, and has 16 residues. CDR3 DNA is the only sequence kept; it has 48 bases, read in frame from the first base. V was cut back by 2 bases and J by 2 bases, leaving a gap of 18 bases between them. To note about this clone: No cognate antigen has been identified for it. No base-level quality is on record; no much larger clone is a single base apart.

A MiSeq instrument was used for deep resolution sequencing, which targeted depths ranging from 1 in 1 million up to 1 in 200,000 T cells, with coverage averaging 10x for each clonotype. The immunoSEQ hsTCRB Kit was used to generate the TCR beta libraries. In the original analysis: The data were analyzed with ImmunoSEQ Analyzer and ImmunoSEQ Data Assistant, and V, D and J gene assignments followed IMGT definitions. Clonality, which ranges from 0 to 1, was calculated by subtracting the normalized Shannon entropy of productive rearrangement frequencies from one. Only overrepresented clonotypes making up at least 0.05% of the repertoire of each patient were included in the public clonotype analysis. Some 13 age-matched healthy donor repertoires from immuneACCESS served as clonality controls. Entries here come from immuneACCESS through TCRdb and include only in-frame sequences with V and J called. Some clones fail to appear in such tables; in the studies checked, an unresolved V gene covers under half of the shortfall, and the cause of the remainder is unknown. The V and J calls and the clone size are those of that table, but D and trimming were determined from the DNA. This sample comprises 20,000 to 25,000 clones, roughly 80% of them detected only once. The ten largest account for about 7.2% of the sample.

The rearranged segments are TRBV30 and TRBJ2-5; possibly the D gene is TRBD2, per 6 matching bases. The origin of this receptor is a human donor with chronic lymphocytic leukemia. Specimen: PBMCs, collected before ibrutinib treatment. DNA sequence: TGTGCCTGGAGTATGAGGAGGAGCGGGTATCAAGAGACCCAGTACTTC. This gives the protein CAWSMRRSGYQETQYF.